The entry below describes one T cell receptor (beta chain). Antigen: not known. The sample comes from a study of T cells in localized non-small cell lung cancer. The protocol was immunoSEQ multiplex PCR, while the TCRdb copy is restricted to in-frame clones and leaves out a portion. The table includes 25,000 or so clones, 80% to 85% detected once. The CDR3 totals 15 residues. V was shortened by 2 bases and J by 8 bases, with 13 bases between the two germline ends. Looked up from germline, CDR1 is SNHLY and CDR2 is FYNNEI. Study-wide results and limits: Overall survival was longer when the density of T cells in the blood was higher. Of the tissues analyzed, uninvolved adjacent lung showed maximal T cell clonality, greater than tumor. In adjacent lung appeared a median 57 of the top 100 tumor clones. Sequencing covered just one tumor region, so heterogeneity cannot be ruled out.

The specimen was peripheral blood, collected before any cancer treatment. The gene calls are TRBV2 and TRBJ1-6; a weak D match, TRBD1 (5 bases). The sequence came from a woman aged 40-69 years with stage I lung adenocarcinoma. CDR3 amino acids: CASSEIEGPHSPLHF. In DNA form, the CDR3 reads TGTGCCAGCAGTGAAATTGAGGGGCCTCATTCACCCCTCCACTTT.